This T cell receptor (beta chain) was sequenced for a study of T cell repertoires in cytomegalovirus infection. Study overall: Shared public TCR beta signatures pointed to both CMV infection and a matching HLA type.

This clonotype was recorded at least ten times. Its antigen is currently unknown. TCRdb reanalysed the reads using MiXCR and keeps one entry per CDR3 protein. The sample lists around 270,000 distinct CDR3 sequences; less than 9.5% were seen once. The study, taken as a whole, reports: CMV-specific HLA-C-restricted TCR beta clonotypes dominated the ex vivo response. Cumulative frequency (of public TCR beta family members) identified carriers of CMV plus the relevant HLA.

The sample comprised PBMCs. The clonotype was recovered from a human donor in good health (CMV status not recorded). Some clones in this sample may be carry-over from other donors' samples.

CDR3: CASSSATGDQPQHF. CDR3 in DNA: TGTGCCAGCAGCTCAGCGACAGGGGATCAGCCCCAGCATTTT. V and J are TRBV7-9 and TRBJ1-5, with 8 bases that match TRBD1. The germline CDR1 and CDR2 sequences are SEHNR and FQNEAQ (reference sequence). The CDR3 has 14 residues. Trimming took 4 bases from V and 5 from J; bases not matched to a gene: 4.